These 18 T cell receptor beta chains were sequenced from one sample in a study of spatial heterogeneity in lung cancer. These receptors are not linked to any known antigen. TCRdb processed the 5' RACE reads anew with MiXCR; each CDR3 protein has one entry. The repertoire includes around 4,800 distinct CDR3 sequences, about 20% of them detected once, and roughly a tenth sits in the top ten. Study-wide results and caveats: The study found that expanded intratumoral alpha and beta TCR counts tracked tumor mutation counts.

Documented time point: sample taken at primary tumor resection. Sequencing was performed on lung tumor tissue, taken at surgery. These receptors all come from a male donor with early-stage non-small cell lung cancer.

V gene TRBV3-1 combines with J gene TRBJ2-1; the match to TRBD2 covers 11 bases. The CDR3 extends over 15 amino acids. Per the germline V gene, CDR1 is LGHDT and CDR2 is YNNKEL (reference sequence). Trimming removed 2 bases from V and 9 bases from J; junction bases left unmatched: 6. The CDR3 here is CASSQFSGGAVEQFF. CDR3 nucleotides: TGTGCCAGCAGCCAATTTAGCGGGGGGGCCGTTGAGCAGTTCTTC.

In its sample, this clonotype is medium-sized (0.01 to 0.1%). The chain employs TRBV29-1 and TRBJ1-4; TRBD1 aligns across 8 bases. Trimming at V came to 4 bases and at J to 0 bases, leaving 4 bases not matched to a gene. The germline V gene encodes CDR1 SQVTM and CDR2 ANQGSEA. There are 15 residues in the CDR3. Here the CDR3 reads CSVAGGAATNEKLFF. The CDR3, as DNA: TGCAGCGTTGCAGGGGGCGCGGCAACTAATGAAAAACTGTTTTTT.

This clonotype was observed a handful of times. V and J are TRBV4-3 and TRBJ2-5, with D possibly being TRBD1 (6 bases). This CDR3 is 15 amino acids long. V was trimmed by 1 base and J by 1 base, leaving 10 bases between them. Germline loops: CDR1 LGHNA, CDR2 YSLEER. CDR3 in amino acids: CASSQGQGSQETQYF. CDR3 DNA sequence: TGCGCCAGCAGCCAAGGGCAGGGGAGCCAAGAGACCCAGTACTTC.

This clonotype was observed a few times. This chain uses TRBV11-2 with TRBJ2-1; TRBD2 matches 14 bases. The CDR3 runs to 16 residues. Per the germline V gene, CDR1 is SGHAT and CDR2 is FQNNGV. The ends lost 1 base at V and 7 bases at J; junction bases unmatched: 3. The CDR3 DNA is TGTGCCAGCAGCTTAGCGACTAGCGGGAGGGCGAATGAGCAGTTCTTC. Translated: CASSLATSGRANEQFF.

This chain links TRBV20-1 with TRBJ1-3; D is perhaps TRBD1 (6 bases). Germline V gene lookup returns CDR1 DFQATT and CDR2 SNEGSKA (reference sequence). The CDR3 length is 14 residues. V lost 5 bases, J lost 4 bases, and 15 bases lay in between. The chain's CDR3 is CSAVAGQTGNTIYF. The CDR3 DNA reads TGCAGTGCTGTCGCAGGACAGACCGGAAACACCATATATTTT.

This clonotype was observed a few times. This sequence joins TRBV12-3 or TRBV12-4 and TRBJ2-6; D remains unclear. Trimming stripped 5 bases from V and 1 base from J, with 9 bases between. The CDR3 is 15 amino acids. The CDR3 loop reads CASSDDLSGANVLTF. The CDR3 coding sequence is TGTGCCAGCAGTGATGATCTGTCTGGGGCCAACGTCCTGACTTTC.

This clonotype came up a few times. The J gene is TRBJ2-5, the V gene TRBV7-2; perhaps TRBD2 as D (6 bases). The ends were cut back, 2 bases at V and 5 bases at J, with 12 bases in the middle. The CDR3 runs to 14 residues. Germline V gene lookup returns CDR1 SGHTA and CDR2 FQGNSA. Here the CDR3 DNA reads TGTGCCAGCAGCTTATACGGGAGCTCGGAGACCCAGTACTTC. This sequence encodes CASSLYGSSETQYF. The full variable domain, in which reference TRBV7-2 and TRBJ2-5 provide the parts outside the CDR3, is GAGVSQSPSNKVTEKGKDVELRCDPISGHTALYWYRQSLGQGLEFLIYFQGNSAPDKSGLPSDRFSAERTGGSVSTLTIQRTQQEDSAVYLCASSLYGSSETQYFGPGTRLLVL.

The CDR3 loop is CSAKTWTGNEKLFF. The CDR3 bases are TGCAGCGCCAAAACTTGGACAGGGAATGAAAAACTGTTTTTT. The chain has TRBV29-1 and TRBJ1-4, with TRBD1 identical over 8 bases. CDR3 length: 14 residues. With V trimmed by 7 bases and J by 5 bases, 9 bases remained unmatched. Germline assignment: CDR1 SQVTM and CDR2 ANQGSEA.

This clonotype appeared many times. The rearrangement uses TRBV6-2 or TRBV6-3 and TRBJ1-1; 8 bases agree with TRBD1. J lost 1 base, V lost 5 bases, and 6 bases had no gene match. CDR1 is MNHEY, CDR2 SVGEGT, per germline. The CDR3 totals 15 residues. CDR3 amino acids: CASSPPGTGNTEAFF. DNA for the CDR3: TGTGCCAGCAGTCCCCCCGGGACAGGGAACACTGAAGCTTTCTTT.

This rearrangement joins TRBV30 to TRBJ2-1, with 10 bases aligning to TRBD2. V lost 4 bases and J lost 8; bases outside the gene matches: 14. This CDR3 is 16 amino acids long. Germline-derived CDR1 and CDR2 are GTSNPN and SVGIG (reference sequence). The CDR3 DNA follows: TGTGCCTGGAATCGAGGCCTAGCGGGAGCGGGCGATGAGCAGTTCTTC. Its protein product is CAWNRGLAGAGDEQFF.

The chain carries TRBV20-1 and TRBJ2-3; 7 bases line up with TRBD1. V gave up 3 bases and J gave up 3 bases; unmatched junction bases: 9. The germline CDR1 and CDR2 sequences are DFQATT and SNEGSKA (reference sequence). The CDR3 loop spans 15 amino acids. DNA of the CDR3: TGCAGTGCTAGCCTGACAGGGCCCGATACAGATACGCAGTATTTT. This translates into CSASLTGPDTDTQYF.

By share of the sample, this clonotype is medium-sized (0.01 to 0.1%). The V call is TRBV28, the J call TRBJ2-3, with D hard to call. V was pared by 5 bases and J by 3 bases, with 9 bases between. The germline V gene has CDR1 MDHEN and CDR2 SYDVKM. This CDR3 is 13 amino acids long. Written as DNA, the CDR3 is TGTGCCAGCAGTACCCCAGGTACAGATACGCAGTATTTT. Translated: CASSTPGTDTQYF.

This clonotype was observed a few times. This chain joins TRBV4-3 and TRBJ2-3; 10 bases agree with TRBD2. Unmatched junction bases numbered 7, after V lost 8 bases and J lost 5 bases. Germline assignment: CDR1 LGHNA and CDR2 YSLEER. CDR3 length: 14 residues. This CDR3 reads CASASGRAVDTQYF. In DNA form, the CDR3 reads TGCGCCAGCGCGAGCGGGAGGGCAGTAGATACGCAGTATTTT.

This clonotype was seen at least ten times. The chain couples TRBV12-3 or TRBV12-4 to TRBJ2-1, with 12 nucleotides matching TRBD2. The CDR3 loop spans 18 amino acids. V was clipped by 4 bases and J by 9 bases; unmatched bases: 16. The DNA for the CDR3 is TGTGCCAGCAGTTCCTGGACTAGCGGGATAAGAGGCCAGGCTGAGCAGTTCTTC. It yields the protein CASSSWTSGIRGQAEQFF.

V and J are TRBV9 and TRBJ1-3; no definite D call. Between the trimmed V and J ends, which lost 0 bases and 3 bases, there was a span of 7 bases. This CDR3 spans 14 amino acids. Looked up from germline, CDR1 is SGDLS and CDR2 is YYNGEE. The CDR3 sequence: CASSVGSGGNTIYF. The DNA for the CDR3 is TGTGCCAGCAGCGTAGGCTCCGGTGGAAACACCATATATTTT.

This clonotype rates as medium-sized. The gene calls are TRBV7-9 and TRBJ2-2; tentative D call: TRBD2 (6 bases). Germline V CDR1 and CDR2: SEHNR, FQNEAQ (reference sequence). V was trimmed by 5 bases and J by 3 bases, leaving 13 bases between them. CDR3 length: 15 residues. The CDR3 bases are TGTGCCAGCAGCCGAGGGCGGGAAGACACCGGGGAGCTGTTTTTT. Residues: CASSRGREDTGELFF. The variable domain in full, with the rest retrieved from reference TRBV7-9 and TRBJ2-2, is DTGVSQNPRHKITKRGQNVTFRCDPISEHNRLYWYRQTLGQGPEFLTYFQNEAQLEKSRLLSDRFSAERPKGSFSTLEIQRTEQGDSAMYLCASSRGREDTGELFFGEGSRLTVL.

The chain couples TRBV4-3 to TRBJ2-2, with 9 bases matching TRBD2. The V gene end was trimmed by 4 bases and the J gene end by 9 bases; junction bases not matched to a gene: 3. The length of the CDR3 is 13 residues. CDR1 and CDR2 (germline): LGHNA, YSLEER. CDR3: CASSLRGGRELFF. CDR3 sequence (DNA): TGCGCCAGCAGCCTGCGGGGGGGGAGGGAGCTGTTTTTT.

This chain's CDR3 is CASTIATNEKLFF. CDR3 in DNA: TGTGCCAGCACCATCGCAACTAATGAAAAACTGTTTTTT. The chain joins TRBV19 to TRBJ1-4, with D hard to call. V lost 9 bases, J lost 0 bases, and 8 bases lay in between. Looked up from germline, CDR1 is LNHDA and CDR2 is SQIVND (reference sequence). This CDR3 region has 13 residues. The full variable domain, rest sourced from reference TRBV19 and TRBJ1-4, is DGGITQSPKYLFRKEGQNVTLSCEQNLNHDAMYWYRQDPGQGLRLIYYSQIVNDFQKGDIAEGYSVSREKKESFPLTVTSAQKNPTAFYLCASTIATNEKLFFGSGTQLSVL.